This TCR beta chain was captured in a study of neurological immune-mediated disorders. The method for making cDNA was 5'RACE, and it used 10-nucleotide random UMIs. TCRdb recomputed calls from the 5' RACE reads with MiXCR, one row per CDR3 protein. The table shows under 80,000 distinct CDR3 sequences, with roughly 14% occurring only once. This clonotype came up many times. Its antigen remains unidentified. CDR3 length: 14 residues. V was pared by 6 bases and J by 8 bases, with 14 bases between. Study results and limitations: The level of TCR clonal expansion was highest in patients with HTLV-1-associated myelopathy and lowest in multiple sclerosis, where it fell below the level seen in healthy controls.

As healthy controls, volunteers from a blood bank in Maryland, USA, were used. Unsorted libraries were generated from 2 million PBMCs held at -80 degrees C. Sequenced input: PBMCs. The receptor comes from a woman aged 45-65 years in good health. The chain joins TRBV12-3 or TRBV12-4 to TRBJ1-6, with TRBD1 as a possible D gene (6 bases). In nucleotides, the CDR3 is TGTGCCAGCAGGTCAACAGGGTCATATTCACCCCTCCACTTT. Translated: CASRSTGSYSPLHF.